Below are 15 T cell receptor beta chains sequenced from a single sample in a study of shared clonotypes between healthy human individuals. Measured with immunoSEQ multiplex PCR; TCRdb has only the in-frame clones, and not every one. This table holds 2,500,000 or so clones, more than 90% found once. The material sequenced was naive CD4+ T cells sorted from blood. This sample's subset: CD45RA+ positively selected. The receptors shown here come from a man in his late teens or twenties in good health.

The chain has TRBV7-2 and TRBJ1-1; tentative D call: TRBD1 (5 bases). The CDR3 spans 15 residues. V was shortened by 2 bases and J by 4 bases, with 14 bases between the two germline ends. Germline loops: CDR1 SGHTA, CDR2 FQGNSA. For the CDR3, the DNA is TGTGCCAGCAGCTTAAAGTCGGGGGGAGGCACTGAAGCTTTCTTT. It translates to CASSLKSGGGTEAFF.

The rearrangement links TRBV10-1 to TRBJ1-1; D is perhaps TRBD1 (6 bases). This CDR3 contains 14 residues. Trimming stripped 4 bases from V and 4 bases from J, with 13 bases between. Germline CDR1 reads WNHNN; CDR2 reads SYGVQD (reference sequence). CDR3 sequence reads: CASSGDGTTTEAFF. The CDR3 region has the DNA TGCGCCAGCAGTGGGGACGGGACAACCACTGAAGCTTTCTTT.

The chain joins TRBV9 to TRBJ1-6; D unresolved. CDR1 is SGDLS and CDR2 is YYNGEE in the germline V gene. The CDR3 has 13 amino acids. V was pared by 0 bases and J by 10 bases, with 8 bases between. The CDR3 region is CASSVDQDSPLHF. The DNA of the CDR3 is TGTGCCAGCAGCGTAGATCAGGACTCACCCCTCCACTTT.

The chain carries TRBV7-2 and TRBJ1-3, with 9 nucleotides matching TRBD1. After removal of 5 bases from V and 5 bases from J, the junction contained 4 bases not matched to a gene. The germline V gene encodes CDR1 SGHTA and CDR2 FQGNSA. CDR3 length: 14 amino acids. CDR3 DNA: TGTGCCAGCAGCGCGGGACAGGGAAGAAACACCATATATTTT. It encodes CASSAGQGRNTIYF.

The chain carries TRBV10-3 and TRBJ2-5, with TRBD2 matching over 16 bases. The V gene's germline CDR1 is ENHRY and CDR2 SYGVKD. The CDR3 length is 16 residues. The CDR3 spells CSTAGTSGGAGETQYF. CDR3 DNA: TGTTCCACGGCCGGGACTAGCGGGGGGGCTGGGGAGACCCAGTACTTC.

The chain has TRBV10-3 and TRBJ2-1, with TRBD2 identical over 12 bases. V dropped 6 bases and J dropped 7; count of bases not matched to a gene: 7. Germline CDR1 ENHRY, CDR2 SYGVKD. The CDR3 has 15 amino acids. CDR3 coding DNA: TGTGCCATCAGCGACCTAGCGGGGGGGACGAATGAGCAGTTCTTC. Translated: CAISDLAGGTNEQFF.

V and J are TRBV6-5 and TRBJ1-6, with a possible D match to TRBD1 (5 bases). Germline-derived CDR1 and CDR2 are MNHEY and SVGAGI. Trimming left V 6 bases short and J 6 bases short, with 12 bases between. The CDR3 is 14 amino acids. The CDR3 DNA is TGTGCCAGCAGGCAGGGAATCGGTAATTCACCCCTCCACTTT. Its translation: CASRQGIGNSPLHF.

About this clone itself: At the DNA level, this CDR3 is encoded by other sequences in the same sample as well. The chain uses TRBV6-5 and TRBJ2-5; no clear D. The CDR3 is made up of 14 amino acids. V gave up 0 bases and J gave up 5 bases, with 10 bases separating them. Germline V gene lookup returns CDR1 MNHEY and CDR2 SVGAGI. In DNA form, the CDR3 reads TGTGCCAGCAGTTACTCTGGCGGATCGGAGACCCAGTACTTC. Protein sequence: CASSYSGGSETQYF.

This chain joins TRBV28 and TRBJ1-1; D gene unclear. V was shortened by 8 bases and J by 1 base, with 14 bases between the two germline ends. The CDR3 length is 14 residues. Germline assignment: CDR1 MDHEN and CDR2 SYDVKM. CDR3: CASSRELRNTEAFF. CDR3 bases: TGTGCCAGCTCCCGGGAGTTGAGGAACACTGAAGCTTTCTTT.

The CDR3 region has the DNA TGTGCCAGCAGCTTAGTAGTAGGGACTAACTATGGCTACACCTTC. Its protein is CASSLVVGTNYGYTF. V and J are TRBV7-9 and TRBJ1-2, with D unresolved. Germline V gene sequence: CDR1 SEHNR, CDR2 FQNEAQ (reference sequence). The CDR3 covers 15 residues. V was pared by 1 base and J by 0 bases, with 9 bases between.

The rearrangement uses TRBV5-4 and TRBJ1-1; tentative D call: TRBD1 (6 bases). Germline lookup yields CDR1 SGHNT and CDR2 YYREEE (reference sequence). There are 14 residues in the CDR3. Between the trimmed V and J ends, which lost 4 bases and 5 bases, there was a span of 15 bases. CDR3 residues: CASSPRTVGTEAFF. CDR3 DNA: TGTGCCAGCAGCCCCCGGACAGTTGGGACTGAAGCTTTCTTT.

The chain employs TRBV30 and TRBJ1-6; unclear D gene. V shed 3 bases and J shed 0 bases, with 15 bases lying between them. This CDR3 region has 17 residues. The germline gives CDR1 GTSNPN, CDR2 SVGIG (reference sequence). In DNA form, the CDR3 reads TGTGCCTGGAGGGATTGGTCGATGAGCTCCTATAATTCACCCCTCCACTTT. Translating gives CAWRDWSMSSYNSPLHF.

The sample holds one count of this clone. The gene calls are TRBV19 and TRBJ1-3; the D gene is possibly TRBD1 (5 bases). Between the trimmed V and J ends, which lost 9 bases and 2 bases, there was a span of 17 bases. From germline, CDR1 is LNHDA and CDR2 SQIVND (reference sequence). The CDR3 runs 15 residues. The CDR3 spells CASVRQKSPGNTIYF. CDR3 coding DNA: TGTGCCAGCGTCAGACAGAAATCCCCTGGAAACACCATATATTTT.

The gene calls are TRBV7-8 and TRBJ1-5; D remains ambiguous. V gave up 1 base and J gave up 3 bases, with 4 bases separating them. This CDR3 has 13 residues. Germline V gene lookup returns CDR1 SGHVS and CDR2 FQNEAQ. The CDR3 DNA reads as TGTGCCAGCAGCTTAGGAACCAATCAGCCCCAGCATTTT. It encodes CASSLGTNQPQHF.

Regarding this clone: At the DNA level, this CDR3 is encoded by other sequences in the same sample as well. The rearrangement links TRBV7-3 to TRBJ2-3; the D is unclear. Germline V CDR1 and CDR2: SGHTA, FQGTGA. V was pared by 2 bases and J by 4 bases, with 7 bases between. This CDR3 region has 13 residues. CDR3 sequence reads: CASSLGRADTQYF. In nucleotides, the CDR3 is TGTGCCAGCAGCTTAGGACGAGCAGATACGCAGTATTTT.